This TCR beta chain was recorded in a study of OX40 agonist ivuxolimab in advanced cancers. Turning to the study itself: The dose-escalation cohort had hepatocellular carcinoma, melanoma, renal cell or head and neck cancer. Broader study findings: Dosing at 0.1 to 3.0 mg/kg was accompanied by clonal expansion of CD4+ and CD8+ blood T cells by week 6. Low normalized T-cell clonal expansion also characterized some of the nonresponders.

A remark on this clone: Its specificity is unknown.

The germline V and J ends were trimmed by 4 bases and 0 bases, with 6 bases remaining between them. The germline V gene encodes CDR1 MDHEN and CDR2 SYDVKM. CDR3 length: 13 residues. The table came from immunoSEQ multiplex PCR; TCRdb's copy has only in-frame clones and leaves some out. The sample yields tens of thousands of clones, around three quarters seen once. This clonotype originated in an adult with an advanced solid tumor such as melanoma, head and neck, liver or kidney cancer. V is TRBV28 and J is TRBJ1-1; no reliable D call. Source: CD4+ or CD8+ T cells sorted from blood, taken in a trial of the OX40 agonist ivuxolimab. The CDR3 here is CASSSVLNTEAFF. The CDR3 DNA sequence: TGTGCCAGCAGTTCAGTATTGAACACTGAAGCTTTCTTT.